These 15 T cell receptor beta chains were sequenced from one sample in a study of T cell changes during pregnancy in multiple sclerosis. Data came from immunoSEQ multiplex PCR; TCRdb stores just in-frame clones and leaves some out. Of more than 65,000 clones detected, approximately 90% appear once; the ten largest clones hold 0.2% to 0.25%. This specimen consisted of CD4+ T cells from peripheral blood mononuclear cells, obtained before pregnancy. These receptors originate from a female donor with multiple sclerosis, enrolled in a pregnancy study.

The chain is built from TRBV9 and TRBJ2-1, with TRBD2 matching 15 bases. The CDR3 runs 18 residues. V lost 0 bases, J lost 4 bases, and 5 bases stayed unmatched. Germline assignment: CDR1 SGDLS and CDR2 YYNGEE. CDR3: CASSVEGTSGRKYNEQFF. CDR3 DNA: TGTGCCAGCAGCGTAGAGGGGACTAGCGGGAGGAAATACAATGAGCAGTTCTTC.

V usage is TRBV6-1 and J usage is TRBJ2-7, with 9 bases that match TRBD2. The CDR3 loop spans 15 amino acids. Germline V lookup: CDR1 MNHNS, CDR2 SASEGT. Germline trimming cut 6 bases from V and 7 bases from J; bases unmatched to any gene: 13. Here the CDR3 DNA reads TGTGCCAGCAGATCGTTAGCGGGAGTGCCGGGAGAGCAGTACTTC. Translation gives CASRSLAGVPGEQYF.

This chain uses TRBV10-3 with TRBJ2-2; the match to TRBD1 covers 12 bases. Germline V CDR1 and CDR2: ENHRY, SYGVKD. CDR3 length: 15 residues. J gave up 7 bases and V 2 bases, and 2 bases lay outside the gene matches. The CDR3 here is CAISEGTGGNGELFF. As DNA, the CDR3 is TGTGCCATCAGTGAGGGGACAGGGGGCAACGGGGAGCTGTTTTTT.

The chain combines TRBV19 with TRBJ2-5, with a weak D call TRBD2 (6 bases). Deletions cut 5 bases from V and 4 bases from J, with 20 bases between. The V gene's germline CDR1 is LNHDA and CDR2 SQIVND (reference sequence). This CDR3 contains 16 residues. DNA for the CDR3: TGTGCCAGTAGTGGTACCGGGAGTCGGTATAGAGAGACCCAGTACTTC. Residues: CASSGTGSRYRETQYF.

The genes are TRBV11-1 and TRBJ2-1; TRBD2 matches at 8 bases. The CDR3 has 14 amino acids. Looked up from germline, CDR1 is SGHAT and CDR2 is FQDESV (reference sequence). V lost 5 bases to trimming and J lost 6 bases; unmatched junction nucleotides: 6. In DNA form, the CDR3 reads TGTGCCAGCAGCAGCCAAGCGGGAGCCAATGAGCAGTTCTTC. Its protein is CASSSQAGANEQFF.

The J gene is TRBJ1-1, the V gene TRBV5-4; 8 nucleotides match TRBD1. Germline lookup yields CDR1 SGHNT and CDR2 YYREEE (reference sequence). V was clipped by 3 bases and J by 5 bases; unmatched bases: 3. The CDR3 is 13 amino acids. The CDR3 DNA is TGTGCCAGCAGCTCAGGGGGCGGAACTGAAGCTTTCTTT. Translation gives CASSSGGGTEAFF.

The rearrangement joins TRBV4-2 to TRBJ1-2; D gene ambiguous. Germline CDR1 LGHNA, CDR2 YNFKEQ. This CDR3 is built from 15 residues. Deletions cut 8 bases from V and 0 bases from J, with 16 bases between. The CDR3 DNA reads as TGTGCCAGCTCTAGGCAGCGTTTAGCTAACTATGGCTACACCTTC. Protein: CASSRQRLANYGYTF.

The chain employs TRBV15 and TRBJ1-4; 9 bases match TRBD1. This CDR3 is built from 15 residues. Germline V CDR1 and CDR2: LNHNV, YYDKDF (reference sequence). J gave up 2 bases and V 4 bases, and 2 bases lay outside the gene matches. The CDR3 DNA sequence: TGTGCCACCAGCATCGACAGGGGGACTAATGAAAAACTGTTTTTT. As protein: CATSIDRGTNEKLFF.

This rearrangement joins TRBV18 to TRBJ2-7; 8 bases line up with TRBD1. This CDR3 has 13 amino acids. The germline gives CDR1 KGHSH, CDR2 LQKENI. The ends lost 1 base at V and 7 bases at J; junction bases unmatched: 3. CDR3 DNA: TGTGCCAGCTCACCACGACAGGGGAGTGAGCAGTACTTC. Encoded protein: CASSPRQGSEQYF.

In this sample, this clone turned up once. The rearrangement links TRBV9 to TRBJ1-1; 10 nucleotides match TRBD1. The CDR3 loop spans 16 amino acids. Trimming cost V 0 bases and J 5 bases; bases outside gene matches: 7. The germline V gene has CDR1 SGDLS and CDR2 YYNGEE. The CDR3 DNA reads TGTGCCAGCAGCGTAGCTCCGGGGACAGGGGTTACTGAAGCTTTCTTT. Encoded protein: CASSVAPGTGVTEAFF.

The genes are TRBV29-1 and TRBJ1-1; no clear D. The CDR3 is 11 residues long. Germline assignment: CDR1 SQVTM and CDR2 ANQGSEA. V was shortened by 4 bases and J by 2 bases, with 5 bases between the two germline ends. The CDR3 DNA follows: TGCAGCGTTGGACACAACACTGAAGCTTTCTTT. As protein: CSVGHNTEAFF.

The chain uses TRBV5-1 and TRBJ1-1; D is ambiguous. Germline assignment: CDR1 SGHRS and CDR2 YFSETQ. The V and J ends lost 4 bases and 5 bases respectively, with 12 bases between them. The CDR3 runs 13 residues. CDR3 coding DNA: TGCGCCAGCAGCCCCCTAAGGGAGACTGAAGCTTTCTTT. Protein sequence: CASSPLRETEAFF. The full variable domain, its missing parts supplied by reference TRBV5-1 and TRBJ1-1, is KAGVTQTPRYLIKTRGQQVTLSCSPISGHRSVSWYQQTPGQGLQFLFEYFSETQRNKGNFPGRFSGRQFSNSRSEMNVSTLELGDSALYLCASSPLRETEAFFGQGTRLTVV.

The chain joins TRBV19 to TRBJ1-5; 7 nucleotides match TRBD1. Trimming took 6 bases from V and 2 from J; bases not matched to a gene: 19. This CDR3 is 19 amino acids long. Germline CDR1 and CDR2: LNHDA and SQIVND (reference sequence). The CDR3, as DNA: TGTGCCAGTAGAACCTTGGGGGGACAGCAGAGGGGTGGCAATCAGCCCCAGCATTTT. It yields the protein CASRTLGGQQRGGNQPQHF.

This chain uses TRBV28 with TRBJ2-2; 7 nucleotides agree with TRBD1. Per germline, CDR1 MDHEN and CDR2 SYDVKM. The CDR3 loop spans 12 amino acids. The V segment lost 8 bases and the J segment 5 bases; nucleotides outside the gene matches: 2. The CDR3 DNA sequence: TGTGCCAGCTGGGACAGTACCGGGGAGCTGTTTTTT. It codes for CASWDSTGELFF.

The gene calls are TRBV2 and TRBJ1-1; a possible D gene is TRBD1 (6 bases). CDR3 length equals 13 residues. Germline CDR1 reads SNHLY; CDR2 reads FYNNEI. Trimming removed 6 bases from V and 7 bases from J, with 15 bases in between. Written as DNA, the CDR3 is TGTGCCAGCAGCCACGACAGGACCCTTGAAGCTTTCTTT. This encodes CASSHDRTLEAFF.